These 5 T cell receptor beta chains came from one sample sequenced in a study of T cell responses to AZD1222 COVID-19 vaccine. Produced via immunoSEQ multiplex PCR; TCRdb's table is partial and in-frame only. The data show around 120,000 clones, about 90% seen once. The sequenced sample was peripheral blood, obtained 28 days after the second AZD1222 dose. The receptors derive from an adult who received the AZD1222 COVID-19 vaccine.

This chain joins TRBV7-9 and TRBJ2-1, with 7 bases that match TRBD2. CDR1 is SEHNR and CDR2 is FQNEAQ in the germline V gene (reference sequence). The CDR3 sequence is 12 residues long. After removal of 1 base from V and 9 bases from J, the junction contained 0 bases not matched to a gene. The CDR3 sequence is CASSLVAGEQFF. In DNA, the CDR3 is TGTGCCAGCAGCTTAGTAGCGGGTGAGCAGTTCTTC.

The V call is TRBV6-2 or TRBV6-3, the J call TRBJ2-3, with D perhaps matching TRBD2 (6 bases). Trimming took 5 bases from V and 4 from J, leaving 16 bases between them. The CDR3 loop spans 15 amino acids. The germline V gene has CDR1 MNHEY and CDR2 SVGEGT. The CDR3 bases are TGTGCCAGCAGTCCCTGGGGAGGTGGGGCAGATACGCAGTATTTT. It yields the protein CASSPWGGGADTQYF.

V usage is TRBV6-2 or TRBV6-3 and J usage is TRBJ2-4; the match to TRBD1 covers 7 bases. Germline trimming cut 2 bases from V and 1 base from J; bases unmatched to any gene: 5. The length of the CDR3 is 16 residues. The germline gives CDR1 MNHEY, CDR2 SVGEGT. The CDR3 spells CASSYQTGLAKNIQYF. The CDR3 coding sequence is TGTGCCAGCAGTTACCAGACAGGGTTGGCCAAAAACATTCAGTACTTC.

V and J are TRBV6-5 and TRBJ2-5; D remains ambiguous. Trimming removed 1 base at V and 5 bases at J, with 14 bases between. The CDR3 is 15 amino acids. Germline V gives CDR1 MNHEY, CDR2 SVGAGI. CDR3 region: CASSYYTSREETQYF. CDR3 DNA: TGTGCCAGCAGTTACTACACAAGCCGAGAGGAGACCCAGTACTTC.

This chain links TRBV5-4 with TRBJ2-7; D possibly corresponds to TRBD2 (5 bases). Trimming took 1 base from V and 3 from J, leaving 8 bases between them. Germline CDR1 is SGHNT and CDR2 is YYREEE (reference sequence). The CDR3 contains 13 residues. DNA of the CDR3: TGTGCCAGCAGCTTGACCCGGGGCTACGAGCAGTACTTC. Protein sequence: CASSLTRGYEQYF.